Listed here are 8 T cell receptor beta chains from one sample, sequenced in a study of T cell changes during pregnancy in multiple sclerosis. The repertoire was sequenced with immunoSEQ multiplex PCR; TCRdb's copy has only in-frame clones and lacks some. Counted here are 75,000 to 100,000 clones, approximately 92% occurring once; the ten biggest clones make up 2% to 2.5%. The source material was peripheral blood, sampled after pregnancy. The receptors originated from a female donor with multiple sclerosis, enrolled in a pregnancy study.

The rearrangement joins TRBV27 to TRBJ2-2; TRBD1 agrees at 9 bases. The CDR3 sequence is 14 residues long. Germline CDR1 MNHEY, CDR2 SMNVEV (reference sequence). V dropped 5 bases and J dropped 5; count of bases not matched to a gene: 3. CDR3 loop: CASSPGQGTGELFF. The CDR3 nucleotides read TGTGCCAGCAGTCCAGGACAGGGGACCGGGGAGCTGTTTTTT.

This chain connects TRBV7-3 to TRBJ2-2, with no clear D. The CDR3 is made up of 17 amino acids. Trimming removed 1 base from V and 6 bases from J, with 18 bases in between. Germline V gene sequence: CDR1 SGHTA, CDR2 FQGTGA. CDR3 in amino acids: CASSLKSRLKAPGELFF. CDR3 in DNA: TGTGCCAGCAGCTTAAAATCCCGCCTTAAAGCACCCGGGGAGCTGTTTTTT.

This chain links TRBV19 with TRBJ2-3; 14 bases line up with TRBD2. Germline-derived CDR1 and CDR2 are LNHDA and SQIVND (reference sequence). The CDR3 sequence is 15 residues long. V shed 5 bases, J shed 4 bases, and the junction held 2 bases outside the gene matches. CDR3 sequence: CASSSGLAGADTQYF. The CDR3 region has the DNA TGTGCCAGTAGTTCGGGACTAGCGGGAGCAGATACGCAGTATTTT.

The DNA for the CDR3 is TGCGCCAGCAGTGCGACTGACAGCAGCTCCTACAATGAGCAGTTCTTC. Translation: CASSATDSSSYNEQFF. This chain joins TRBV10-1 and TRBJ2-1; weak D call: TRBD1 (5 bases). V was trimmed by 4 bases and J by 0 bases, leaving 13 bases between them. This CDR3 comprises 16 residues. Germline V gene data show CDR1 as WNHNN and CDR2 as SYGVQD (reference sequence).

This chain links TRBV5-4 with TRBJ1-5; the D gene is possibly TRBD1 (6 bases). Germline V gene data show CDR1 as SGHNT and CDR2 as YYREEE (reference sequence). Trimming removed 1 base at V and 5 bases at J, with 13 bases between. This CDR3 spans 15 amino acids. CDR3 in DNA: TGTGCCAGCAGCTTGTTCGCAGGGGCCGATCAGCCCCAGCATTTT. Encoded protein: CASSLFAGADQPQHF.

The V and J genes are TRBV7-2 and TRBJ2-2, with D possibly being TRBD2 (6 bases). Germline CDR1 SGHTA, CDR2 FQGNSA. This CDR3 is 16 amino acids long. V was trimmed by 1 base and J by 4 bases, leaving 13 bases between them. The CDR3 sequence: CASSLVGGAGTGELFF. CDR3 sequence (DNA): TGTGCCAGCAGCTTAGTGGGGGGAGCGGGCACCGGGGAGCTGTTTTTT.

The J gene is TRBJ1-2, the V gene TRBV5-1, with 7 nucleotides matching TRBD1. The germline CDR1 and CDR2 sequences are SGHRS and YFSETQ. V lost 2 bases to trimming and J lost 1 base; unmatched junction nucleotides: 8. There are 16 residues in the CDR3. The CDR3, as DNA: TGCGCCAGCAGCTTAGGACAGGCGAGTAGTAACTATGGCTACACCTTC. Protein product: CASSLGQASSNYGYTF. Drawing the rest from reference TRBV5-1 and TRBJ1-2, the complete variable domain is KAGVTQTPRYLIKTRGQQVTLSCSPISGHRSVSWYQQTPGQGLQFLFEYFSETQRNKGNFPGRFSGRQFSNSRSEMNVSTLELGDSALYLCASSLGQASSNYGYTFGSGTRLTVV.

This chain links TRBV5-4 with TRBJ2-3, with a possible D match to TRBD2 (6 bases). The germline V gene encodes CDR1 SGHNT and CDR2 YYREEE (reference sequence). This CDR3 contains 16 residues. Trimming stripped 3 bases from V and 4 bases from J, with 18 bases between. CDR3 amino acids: CASSSGTRHRPDTQYF. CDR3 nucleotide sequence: TGTGCCAGCAGCTCGGGGACTCGCCACCGTCCAGATACGCAGTATTTT.